The following is a T cell receptor (beta chain) sequence with its context. It has no known antigen specificity. Base qualities are not recorded, but no much larger clone differs from it by a single base. The data were taken from a study of cytomegalovirus exposure and HLA in healthy donors (dated by TCRdb to between 2016 and 2019). Regarding the study in general: According to a later analysis, the 120 or so validation repertoires were produced on the same platform as the roughly 720 repertoires of the first cohort. Along with the approximately 650-subject first cohort, a separate validation cohort of approximately 110 different subjects was used. The study combined high-throughput TCR immunosequencing, statistical association of individual TCRs with disease status, and machine learning to predict cytomegalovirus infection status. The study aimed to test whether cataloging public T cell receptors could reveal signatures of past pathogen exposure.

The germline V gene yields SNHLY for CDR1 and FYNNEI for CDR2. The CDR3 measures 13 amino acids from cysteine to phenylalanine. Only the CDR3 part of the read is kept: 39 bases, read in frame from the first base. V was cut back by 3 bases and J by 6 bases, leaving a gap of 9 bases between them. The donors were included in the validation cohort of over a hundred subjects, a group kept apart from the approximately 670-subject first cohort. Findings and caveats that apply to the study as a whole: A few of the identified cytomegalovirus-associated TCR beta chains were confirmed in vitro to be specific for cytomegalovirus antigens. In the study, 164 TCR beta chains were listed as associated with cytomegalovirus. Subsequent analysis determined that TCRs grouped into clusters in the first cohort also showed a tendency toward co-occurrence across the 120 validation repertoires, and approximately 93% of cluster scores exceeded 0. The validation cohort had no HLA typing available for a later analysis, so co-occurrence within that cohort was assessed over all 120 or so repertoires. The authors suggested that the approach could potentially be extended to other disease states and immunological phenotypes. The classifier was reported to diagnose cytomegalovirus status with high specificity and sensitivity in both the original cohort and the validation cohort. While some public TCRs were present in many individuals, most TCR sequences turned up only very rarely across donors.

The library was made by the immunoSEQ multiplex PCR assay. As for the authors' bioinformatics: To diagnose cytomegalovirus status from the catalog of TCR beta chain sequences, a statistical classification framework was built. Sourced from immuneACCESS, this table was stored by TCRdb with only in-frame sequences that have V and J called. A share of the clones is absent; for the studies checked, an unresolved V gene accounts for under half, and the remainder has no known explanation. That table is the source of V, J and clone size, and D and trimming were worked out from the DNA. For this sample there are fewer than 200,000 clones; roughly 85% appear just once. The top ten hold about a sixth of the sample.

The chain couples TRBV2 to TRBJ1-5; TRBD1 could be the D gene, as 6 bases match. This TCR came from a man aged 18 to 29 in good health and CMV-seropositive. Sequenced sample: PBMCs. The CDR3 is CASSEGAPQPQHF. DNA sequence: TGTGCCAGCAGTGAGGGGGCGCCTCAGCCCCAGCATTTT.